This TCR beta chain appears in the sequencing data of a study of identifying expanded T cells in peripheral blood. Study findings and constraints: Variance in clone template counts between roughly two-week samples significantly increased with total template count across all healthy donors. Differentially abundant clones: approximately 1.3 between replicates, 16.4 at about 13 days, over 18 at four.

CDR1 and CDR2 from the germline V gene are MNHEY and SVGAGI. After removal of 2 bases from V and 7 bases from J, the junction contained 3 bases not matched to a gene. CDR3 length equals 14 residues. Only in-frame clones appear in the TCRdb table, and some are missing; sequencing was by immunoSEQ multiplex PCR. The sample shows about 130,000 clones, approximately 86% of them seen only once. During the collection period, no donor immune events like infections were recorded. This clone was recorded only once. The antigen is undetermined. This receptor was identified in a person aged 18-69 years in good health. V and J are TRBV6-5 and TRBJ2-7, with TRBD2 matching over 12 bases. Material: blood. In nucleotides, the CDR3 is TGTGCCAGCAGTTACCTAGCGGGAGGGGATGAGCAGTACTTC. The encoded protein is CASSYLAGGDEQYF.